This TCR beta chain derives from a study of shared clonotypes between healthy human individuals. CD45RO-negative CD8 cells positively selected for CCR7 made up the naive population, which excluded terminally differentiated effector memory CD45RA+ cells. Germline-derived CDR1 and CDR2 are SNHLY and FYNNEI. The CDR3 consists of 16 residues. V lost 3 bases and J lost 0, with 14 bases in between. Profiling relied on immunoSEQ multiplex PCR, and the TCRdb table lists in-frame clones only, not all of them. The sample holds roughly 2,000,000 clones, just over 90% seen once. The sequencing sample was made of naive CD8+ T cells from PBMCs. This rearrangement joins TRBV2 to TRBJ1-1; D perhaps matches TRBD1 (5 bases). The source is a man between 18 and 35 years old in good health. Some clones in this sample may be carry-over from other donors' samples. The CDR3 DNA reads TGTGCCAGCAGTGAGTTTGGGGCATTCCTGAACACTGAAGCTTTCTTT. As protein: CASSEFGAFLNTEAFF.